This is a list of T cell receptor beta chains from one sample in a study of T cells and copy number aberrations in small-cell lung cancer. Repertoires were generated with immunoSEQ multiplex PCR, while TCRdb's copy carries only in-frame clones and drops some. Of roughly 2,000 clones listed, about three quarters are singletons. Sample: tumor tissue. These receptors were collected from a man aged 55 to 69 with small cell lung cancer. CDR3s include the opening cysteine and the closing phenylalanine or tryptophan. A D gene is named only where the DNA matches it firmly. Rows may omit the clone size; those that give it use once, few, many or a size class.

15 | TRBD2 | TRBJ2-5 | NA | TRBV19 | TGTGCCAGTAGGAGACTAGCGGGAACGTTGGAGACCCAGTACTTC | CASRRLAGTLETQYF
12 | NA | TRBJ2-2 | NA | TRBV5-1 | TGCGCCAGCAGCTTGGGAGAGGGGGAGCTGTTTTTT | CASSLGEGELFF
14 | NA | TRBJ1-6 | NA | TRBV7-3 | TGTGCCAGCAGCTTAACGATTAATAATTCACCCCTCCACTTT | CASSLTINNSPLHF
15 | NA | TRBJ1-1 | NA | TRBV12-1 | TGTGCCAGCAGCTTTGGGAGGACAGGTGACACTGAAGCTTTCTTT | CASSFGRTGDTEAFF
14 | NA | TRBJ2-7 | NA | TRBV19 | TGTGCCAGTAGTACTCAGGGAGATTCCTACGAGCAGTACTTC | CASSTQGDSYEQYF
16 | NA | TRBJ1-5 | NA | TRBV27 | TGTGCCAGCAGTCGGGAGGCAGGCGATAGCAATCAGCCCCAGCATTTT | CASSREAGDSNQPQHF
15 | NA | TRBJ2-7 | NA | TRBV30 | TGTGCCTGGATGACCTTAGGTTTTGAGGGCTACGAGCAGTACTTC | CAWMTLGFEGYEQYF
14 | TRBD2 | TRBJ2-3 | NA | TRBV28 | TGTGCCAGCAGTTTTCTAAGCGGGACGGATACGCAGTATTTT | CASSFLSGTDTQYF
13 | TRBD1 | TRBJ2-1 | once | TRBV6-1 | TGTGCCAGCATTAGACAGGGTGAAAATGAGCAGTTCTTC | CASIRQGENEQFF
15 | TRBD2 | TRBJ2-5 | NA | TRBV19 | TGTGCCAGTAGCTCGGGACTAGCGGGCCAAGAGACCCAGTACTTC | CASSSGLAGQETQYF
14 | TRBD1 | TRBJ1-5 | NA | TRBV7-8 | TGTGCCAGCAGCAAAGGGGGCAACAATCAGCCCCAGCATTTT | CASSKGGNNQPQHF
12 | NA | TRBJ2-7 | NA | TRBV2 | TGTGCCAGCAGTAGGGACTCAGACGAGCAGTACTTC | CASSRDSDEQYF
14 | NA | TRBJ1-5 | NA | TRBV19 | TGTGCCAGTAGAGCGGGTGGGAACAATCAGCCCCAGCATTTT | CASRAGGNNQPQHF
13 | NA | TRBJ1-1 | NA | TRBV18 | TGTGCCAGCTCACCACAGGAGTACACTGAAGCTTTCTTT | CASSPQEYTEAFF
15 | NA | TRBJ1-6 | NA | TRBV5-6 | TGTGCCAGCAGCTTGGGGAGCTCCTATAATTCACCCCTCCACTTT | CASSLGSSYNSPLHF
14 | TRBD1 | TRBJ1-2 | NA | TRBV7-2 | TGTGCCAGCAGCCAGCAGGGGGCTCCGACCGGCTACACCTTC | CASSQQGAPTGYTF
17 | NA | TRBJ2-1 | NA | TRBV5-6 | TGTGCCAGCAGCTCGGAAACGGGGATAATGCCCAATAATGAGCAGTTCTTC | CASSSETGIMPNNEQFF
16 | TRBD2 | TRBJ2-3 | NA | TRBV6-5 | TGTGCCAGCAGTTATGCGGGGGACCGTGGCACAGATACGCAGTATTTT | CASSYAGDRGTDTQYF
13 | NA | TRBJ1-2 | NA | TRBV10-3 | TGTGCCAACCGGCTTGGGCTCGACTATGGCTACACCTTC | CANRLGLDYGYTF
14 | NA | TRBJ1-5 | NA | TRBV5-4 | TGTGCCAGCAGCTTAGAGGGGAGCAATCAGCCCCAGCATTTT | CASSLEGSNQPQHF
14 | NA | TRBJ1-5 | NA | TRBV2 | TGTGCCAGCACTAAGGGGGAGGGCAATCAGCCCCAGCATTTT | CASTKGEGNQPQHF
15 | NA | TRBJ2-2 | NA | TRBV11-3 | TGTGCCAGCAGCTTTTGGCAGGGAAACACCGGGGAGCTGTTTTTT | CASSFWQGNTGELFF
14 | NA | TRBJ2-3 | NA | TRBV10-3 | TGTGCCATCAGTTCCGGGACTAGCACAGATACGCAGTATTTT | CAISSGTSTDTQYF
16 | NA | TRBJ2-1 | NA | TRBV19 | TGTGCCACATCCAAGGGCTTCTCAGGGCTGCGAGCTGAGCAGTTCTTC | CATSKGFSGLRAEQFF
16 | TRBD1 | TRBJ2-3 | NA | TRBV10-3 | TGTGCCATCAGCCCAGGACAGGGGGGAATTTCAGATACGCAGTATTTT | CAISPGQGGISDTQYF
10 | NA | TRBJ2-5 | NA | TRBV6-6 | TGTGCCAGCAGCGGAGGGACCCAGTACTTC | CASSGGTQYF
10 | NA | TRBJ2-7 | NA | TRBV30 | TGTGCCTGGAGTGTAGGGGAGCAGTACTTC | CAWSVGEQYF
15 | TRBD1 | TRBJ2-7 | NA | TRBV14 | TGTGCCAGCAGCCCAGGACAGGGTCGGGCCTACGAGCAGTACTTC | CASSPGQGRAYEQYF
14 | NA | TRBJ2-7 | NA | TRBV19 | TGTGCCAGTAGTATTATGACGGCTGGCTACGAGCAGTACTTC | CASSIMTAGYEQYF
14 | NA | TRBJ2-3 | NA | TRBV7-3 | TGTGCCAGCAGCCCCCAAGGGGGCACAGATACGCAGTATTTT | CASSPQGGTDTQYF
16 | TRBD1 | TRBJ2-5 | NA | TRBV7-6 | TGTGCCAGCAGCTTAGCAGGGACAGTTGGGGTAGAGACCCAGTACTTC | CASSLAGTVGVETQYF
12 | NA | TRBJ2-5 | NA | TRBV14 | TGTGCCAGCAGCCAACTACGGGGGACCCAGTACTTC | CASSQLRGTQYF
15 | TRBD2 | TRBJ2-7 | NA | TRBV11-3 | TGTGCCAGCAGCGTACGTAGCGGGGTGGTCTACGAGCAGTACTTC | CASSVRSGVVYEQYF
16 | NA | TRBJ2-3 | NA | TRBV5-1 | TGCGCCAGCAGCTACAGCCGGGACACGAACACAGATACGCAGTATTTT | CASSYSRDTNTDTQYF
13 | NA | TRBJ2-3 | NA | TRBV18 | TGTGCCAGCTCACCAGTTTCCGCAGATACGCAGTATTTT | CASSPVSADTQYF
13 | NA | TRBJ1-2 | once | TRBV19 | TGTGCCAGTAGGTTAGACGGCTACTATGGCTACACCTTC | CASRLDGYYGYTF
16 | TRBD1 | TRBJ1-1 | few | TRBV9 | TGTGCCAGCAGCGGACGACAGGGAGTACAGGACACTGAAGCTTTCTTT | CASSGRQGVQDTEAFF
13 | NA | TRBJ2-1 | few | TRBV6-4 | TGTGCCAGCAGTGCGGCGGAGAGGGGTGAGCAGTTCTTC | CASSAAERGEQFF
12 | NA | TRBJ1-2 | NA | TRBV29-1 | TGCAGCGTTGCGAGGGCCGGGGATGGCTACACCTTC | CSVARAGDGYTF
14 | NA | TRBJ1-1 | NA | TRBV11-2 | TGTGCCAGCAGCTTAGGGGGCGGGCAACTGGAAGCTTTCTTT | CASSLGGGQLEAFF
12 | NA | TRBJ1-5 | NA | TRBV6-6 | TGTGCCAGCAGCCCAACCCGGGCTAGCCAGCATTTT | CASSPTRASQHF
11 | NA | TRBJ1-1 | few | TRBV5-6 | TGTGCCAGCAGCTTTTACACTGAAGCTTTCTTT | CASSFYTEAFF
14 | TRBD1 | TRBJ2-7 | NA | TRBV30 | TGTGCCTGGAGTGTTAAAGGGGGCGGCTACGAGCAGTACTTC | CAWSVKGGGYEQYF
15 | NA | TRBJ2-7 | NA | TRBV7-9 | TGTGCCAGCAGCTCTGCCTGGGACCTCCCCTACGAGCAGTACTTC | CASSSAWDLPYEQYF
15 | NA | TRBJ2-1 | NA | TRBV11-1 | TGTGCCAGCAGCGTCCGCCAGGCCCCCTACAATGAGCAGTTCTTC | CASSVRQAPYNEQFF
15 | NA | TRBJ2-3 | few | TRBV5-1 | TGCGCCAGCAGCTTGGACAGGTCTATCACAGATACGCAGTATTTT | CASSLDRSITDTQYF
16 | NA | TRBJ1-2 | NA | TRBV4-1 | TGCGCCAGCAGCATGGCCAAGAACCGAAAGACCTATGGCTACACCTTC | CASSMAKNRKTYGYTF
18 | TRBD1 | TRBJ1-4 | NA | TRBV5-6 | TGTGCCAGCAGCTCCCTTGGGACAGGGGGCCAGTCTAATGAAAAACTGTTTTTT | CASSSLGTGGQSNEKLFF
18 | TRBD2 | TRBJ2-1 | NA | TRBV27 | TGTGCCAGCAGTCCCCGGACTAGCGGGAGGGGGTGGTACAATGAGCAGTTCTTC | CASSPRTSGRGWYNEQFF
15 | NA | TRBJ2-1 | NA | TRBV19 | TGTGCCAGTAGTATCTGGCAGGGGTTAGCAGGAGAGCAGTTCTTC | CASSIWQGLAGEQFF
15 | TRBD1 | TRBJ2-1 | few | TRBV7-2 | TGTGCCAGCAGCTTAGCGGGACAGGGGGGCCATGAGCAGTTCTTC | CASSLAGQGGHEQFF
12 | NA | TRBJ1-2 | NA | TRBV7-2 | TGTGCCAGCAGCGCAGGAACGGTTGGCTACACCTTC | CASSAGTVGYTF
16 | TRBD1 | TRBJ1-5 | NA | TRBV15 | TGTGCCACCAGCAGAGACCCGGGACAGCCTGATCAGCCCCAGCATTTT | CATSRDPGQPDQPQHF
14 | NA | TRBJ2-3 | NA | TRBV5-8 | TGTGCCAGCAGCTTGGTTTCTAGCACAGATACGCAGTATTTT | CASSLVSSTDTQYF
15 | NA | TRBJ2-2 | NA | TRBV30 | TGTGCCTGGACTCACAGGGAGAGAGAGACCGGGGAGCTGTTTTTT | CAWTHRERETGELFF